The present T cell receptor (beta chain) was sequenced within a study (dated by TCRdb to the mid-2010s). Regarding the research as a whole: Whether tumor-infiltrating Tregs in breast cancer are recruited from blood Tregs or converted in situ from other CD4+ T cell subsets was tested.

Cells that were CD4+CD25+CD127-/low were the ones isolated as Tregs. Tregs, naive and memory CD4+ T cells from tumor, blood and ipsilateral draining lymph nodes of about five breast cancer patients underwent full-length TCR alpha and beta sequencing. Tumor tissue and lymph nodes from ipsilateral axillary dissection were perfused with PBS, minced and digested with collagenase I and hyaluronidase. Mononuclear cells from lymph nodes or less than 65 ml of peripheral blood were isolated by Ficoll density gradient centrifugation. Sorted cell populations were confirmed by FACS to exceed 90% purity. This clonotype appeared many times. What this receptor recognizes is not known. The input lacks base qualities; no much larger clone sits a single base away. Counted from cysteine to phenylalanine, this CDR3 has 12 amino acids. Here the CDR3 DNA is all that survives: 36 bases in frame from base 1. Per the germline V gene (reference sequence), DFQATT is the CDR1 and SNEGSKA is the CDR2. A distance of 14 bases separates the germline ends of V and J, which lose 7 bases and 5 bases respectively.

Full-length TCR variable regions were amplified by 5' RACE PCR with constant-region reverse primers, followed by semi-nested PCR with Nested Universal Primer A. The ReliaPrep RNA Cell Miniprep System was used to extract total RNA, which was then reverse transcribed into 5'RACE-ready cDNA with the SMARTer RACE 5'/3' Kit. Multiplex adaptors were used to barcode full-length TCR alpha and beta libraries, and the barcoded libraries were sequenced on an Illumina MiSeq. The original pipeline was this. For each of nine subset-tissue groups, sequencing data from the five patients were combined, and the groups were compared by unsupervised clustering of TCR gene usage. Repertoire similarity was calculated with the Morisita-Horn index, weighting shared sequences by their contribution to each repertoire. TCRdb reprocessing: public reads trimmed at Q25 with fastp, clones called with MiXCR, in-frame beta chains kept. CDR3 protein duplicates are merged, each entry listing the most common genes and DNA. The V and J calls and clone size are TCRdb's, not the authors'. The sample table holds 40,000 to 55,000 distinct CDR3 sequences, of which 22% were seen once. The ten largest clones represent 4.3% of the sample.

What the authors observed across the whole study: The TCR alpha and beta sequences of tumor-infiltrating Tregs showed the greatest overlap with tumor naive CD4+ T cells, followed by blood naive CD4+ T cells. The larger-cohort validation was restricted to a single TCR beta V-J rearrangement rather than whole repertoires. In terms of TCR gene usage, tumor memory CD4+ T cells clustered together with blood and lymph node memory CD4+ cells, as well as with lymph node naive CD4+ cells.

The chain employs TRBV20-1 and TRBJ1-2; D gene: possibly TRBD1, on 5 matching bases. Material for sequencing was Tregs sorted from a lymph node. The source is a female donor with breast cancer. The CDR3 protein sequence reads: CSVWQGGYGYTF. The DNA sequence reads TGCAGTGTTTGGCAGGGAGGGTATGGCTACACCTTC.